Each of the 22 T cell receptor beta chains below was sequenced from the same sample in a study of blood T cell repertoires in COVID-19. Assay: immunoSEQ multiplex PCR; the TCRdb copy retains only in-frame clones and omits some. The sample shows roughly 86,000 clones, around nine tenths of them seen only once. Sequenced material: peripheral blood. The receptor set was obtained from a man in his forties or fifties with acute or convalescent COVID-19.

The DNA of the CDR3 is TGTGCCAGCGGGCTTAGCAATCAGCCCCAGCATTTT. Protein sequence: CASGLSNQPQHF. The chain joins TRBV5-8 to TRBJ1-5; no clear D gene. The CDR3 is 12 residues long. CDR1 is SGHTS, CDR2 YDEGEE, per germline. Trimming removed 7 bases at V and 0 bases at J, with 5 bases between. The variable domain in full, completed from reference TRBV5-8 and TRBJ1-5, reads EAGVTQSPTHLIKTRGQQATLRCSPISGHTSVYWYQQALGLGLQFLLWYDEGEERNRGNFPPRFSGRQFPNYSSELNVNALELEDSALYLCASGLSNQPQHFGDGTRLSIL.

The chain is built from TRBV5-5 and TRBJ2-7; no definite D call. This CDR3 region has 13 residues. Deletions cut 1 base from V and 1 base from J, with 6 bases between. Germline V lookup: CDR1 SGHKS, CDR2 YYEKEE (reference sequence). CDR3 amino acids: CASSLRGSYEQYF. CDR3 nucleotides: TGTGCCAGCAGCTTGCGAGGATCCTACGAGCAGTACTTC.

The genes are TRBV7-2 and TRBJ1-2; 7 nucleotides agree with TRBD1. With 2 bases clipped from V and 7 bases from J, the junction kept 13 bases outside the gene matches. Looked up from germline, CDR1 is SGHTA and CDR2 is FQGNSA. CDR3 length: 16 residues. The CDR3 here is CASSLSGGGRGPGYTF. The CDR3 nucleotides read TGTGCCAGCAGCTTAAGTGGCGGAGGAAGGGGGCCTGGCTACACCTTC.

The rearrangement links TRBV7-2 to TRBJ1-2; 7 bases are shared with TRBD1. V was clipped by 10 bases and J by 5 bases; unmatched bases: 22. The CDR3 is 17 amino acids. Germline CDR1 SGHTA, CDR2 FQGNSA. This CDR3 is CAIPMGDSQLGSYGYTF. In DNA form, the CDR3 reads TGTGCCATACCAATGGGGGACAGCCAGTTGGGCTCGTATGGCTACACCTTC.

The rearrangement links TRBV20-1 to TRBJ1-5; maybe TRBD1 (6 bases). Trimming shortened V by 3 bases and J by 5 bases, and 11 bases separated the two germline ends. CDR3 length: 13 amino acids. Germline-derived CDR1 and CDR2 are DFQATT and SNEGSKA (reference sequence). As DNA, the CDR3 is TGCAGTGCTAGTCGGGGGGCTTATCAGCCCCAGCATTTT. This sequence encodes CSASRGAYQPQHF.

V is TRBV6-5 and J is TRBJ1-1, with 9 positions matching TRBD1. The V and J ends lost 4 bases and 3 bases, in that order; junction bases with no gene match: 6. CDR3 length: 15 residues. Germline V gene data show CDR1 as MNHEY and CDR2 as SVGAGI. CDR3 sequence reads: CASSSRQGGDTEAFF. The CDR3 DNA is TGTGCCAGCAGTTCCAGACAGGGGGGGGACACTGAAGCTTTCTTT.

The chain carries TRBV15 and TRBJ1-1, with TRBD1 as a possible D gene (6 bases). V lost 4 bases and J 1 base, leaving 10 bases between the germline ends. CDR1 and CDR2 from the germline V gene are LNHNV and YYDKDF (reference sequence). The CDR3 extends over 14 amino acids. The CDR3 loop reads CATSITGTNTEAFF. The DNA of the CDR3 is TGTGCCACCAGCATAACAGGGACGAACACTGAAGCTTTCTTT. Looking up the rest from reference TRBV15 and TRBJ1-1 gives the full variable domain: DAMVIQNPRYQVTQFGKPVTLSCSQTLNHNVMYWYQQKSSQAPKLLFHYYDKDFNNEADTPDNFQSRRPNTSFCFLDIRSPGLGDTAMYLCATSITGTNTEAFFGQGTRLTVV.

This chain uses TRBV7-6 with TRBJ2-3, with TRBD2 identical over 14 bases. Germline CDR1 is SGHVS and CDR2 is FNYEAQ. CDR3 length: 16 residues. The trim removed 5 bases at V and 4 bases at J, leaving 5 bases unmatched. CDR3 nucleotide sequence: TGTGCCAGCAGCCAGGGACTAGCGGGAGCGTCAGATACGCAGTATTTT. This sequence encodes CASSQGLAGASDTQYF.

This sequence joins TRBV5-1 and TRBJ2-1; 8 nucleotides line up with TRBD2. CDR1 is SGHRS, CDR2 YFSETQ, per germline. V shed 2 bases and J 6 bases; nucleotides not matched to a gene: 7. The CDR3 covers 15 residues. The CDR3 bases are TGCGCCAGCAGCTTTACGGGAGGGCAGGGCAATGAGCAGTTCTTC. It specifies CASSFTGGQGNEQFF.

The CDR3 DNA follows: TGTGCCAGCAGCGGGCTACCGGGACAGGTTGATTCACCCCTCCACTTT. This translates into CASSGLPGQVDSPLHF. This chain links TRBV5-4 with TRBJ1-6; 8 bases are a match to TRBD1. This CDR3 is built from 16 residues. After removal of 4 bases from V and 8 bases from J, the junction contained 11 bases not matched to a gene. CDR1 SGHNT and CDR2 YYREEE come from the germline V gene (reference sequence).

V and J are TRBV6-4 and TRBJ1-1; D is unresolved. Germline-derived CDR1 and CDR2 are MRHNA and SNTAGT. The CDR3 consists of 11 residues. V lost 7 bases to trimming and J lost 11 bases, with 14 bases between them. The DNA for the CDR3 is TGTGCCAGCACGACCCCGGAGCCCGCTTTCTTT. It yields the protein CASTTPEPAFF.

Details on this clone: Other DNA sequences of this sample code for an identical CDR3. J is TRBJ1-2 and V is TRBV7-9; D is uncertain. V dropped 5 bases and J dropped 4 bases, with 11 bases sitting between them. CDR1 and CDR2 from the germline V gene are SEHNR and FQNEAQ (reference sequence). This CDR3 is built from 13 residues. CDR3 sequence (DNA): TGTGCCAGCAGCCCCGGAACAGTCTATGGCTACACCTTC. This encodes CASSPGTVYGYTF.

The gene calls are TRBV7-2 and TRBJ1-6, with 7 bases lining up with TRBD1. The germline V gene has CDR1 SGHTA and CDR2 FQGNSA. After removal of 5 bases from V and 9 bases from J, the junction contained 10 bases not matched to a gene. The CDR3 has 15 amino acids. The CDR3 DNA sequence: TGTGCCAGCAGCGAACAGGGGAGGCCTAGTTCACCCCTCCACTTT. Its protein product is CASSEQGRPSSPLHF.

The chain has TRBV5-1 and TRBJ1-1; TRBD1 is a possible D gene (6 bases). The CDR3 totals 14 residues. The germline gives CDR1 SGHRS, CDR2 YFSETQ. The V gene lost 4 bases and the J gene lost 1 base, with 11 bases spanning the gap. This CDR3 is CASSRGQSNTEAFF. CDR3 coding DNA: TGCGCCAGCAGCCGGGGACAATCGAACACTGAAGCTTTCTTT.

This clone appeared once. J is TRBJ1-1 and V is TRBV29-1; possibly TRBD1 for D (6 bases). Germline V CDR1 and CDR2: SQVTM, ANQGSEA. There are 11 residues in the CDR3. V was cut by 3 bases and J by 7 bases, with 9 bases left in between. The CDR3 coding sequence is TGCAGCGTTGACAGGGGAATTGAAGCTTTCTTT. Protein: CSVDRGIEAFF.

The rearrangement links TRBV11-2 to TRBJ2-3; no clear D gene. Trimming took off 8 bases at V and 4 bases at J, with 10 bases between the two ends. Germline-derived CDR1 and CDR2 are SGHAT and FQNNGV. This CDR3 is 12 amino acids long. In nucleotides, the CDR3 is TGTGCCAGCGGTCCGGTGGCAGATACGCAGTATTTT. It yields the protein CASGPVADTQYF.

The rearrangement links TRBV2 to TRBJ2-1, with 8 bases lining up with TRBD2. Germline V lookup: CDR1 SNHLY, CDR2 FYNNEI. Trimming cost V 4 bases and J 8 bases; bases outside gene matches: 10. The CDR3 sequence is 15 residues long. DNA for the CDR3: TGTGCCAGCAGTGCGCCGGGACTAGTCGGCTATGAGCAGTTCTTC. The encoded protein is CASSAPGLVGYEQFF.

The chain couples TRBV5-4 to TRBJ2-2; TRBD1 matches at 9 bases. The germline gives CDR1 SGHNT, CDR2 YYREEE (reference sequence). V shed 4 bases, J shed 5 bases, and the junction held 6 bases outside the gene matches. This CDR3 comprises 15 residues. CDR3 sequence: CASSNNRGRTGELFF. The CDR3 nucleotides are TGTGCCAGCAGCAATAACAGGGGGCGGACCGGGGAGCTGTTTTTT.

This clone was observed once. CDR3 bases: TGTGCCAGCAGCTTAGGGGACATCGGCTACACCTTC. It is translated as CASSLGDIGYTF. The chain links TRBV7-9 to TRBJ1-2, with D possibly matching TRBD1 (6 bases). Trimming stripped 1 base from V and 8 bases from J, with 8 bases between. The CDR3 totals 12 residues. The germline V gene has CDR1 SEHNR and CDR2 FQNEAQ (reference sequence). Full variable domain (rest looked up from reference TRBV7-9 and TRBJ1-2): DTGVSQNPRHKITKRGQNVTFRCDPISEHNRLYWYRQTLGQGPEFLTYFQNEAQLEKSRLLSDRFSAERPKGSFSTLEIQRTEQGDSAMYLCASSLGDIGYTFGSGTRLTVV.

The genes are TRBV6-5 and TRBJ1-6; D ambiguous. CDR1 is MNHEY and CDR2 is SVGAGI in the germline V gene. This CDR3 has 14 residues. V dropped 6 bases and J dropped 7 bases, with 13 bases sitting between them. The CDR3, as DNA: TGTGCCAGCAGACTAGATGGGAGGAATTCACCCCTCCACTTT. Its protein product is CASRLDGRNSPLHF.

The rearrangement uses TRBV5-6 and TRBJ1-5, with a tentative D call TRBD1 (6 bases). Germline V lookup: CDR1 SGHDT, CDR2 YYEEEE. The V and J ends lost 4 bases and 6 bases respectively, with 17 bases between them. The CDR3 has 15 amino acids. The CDR3 loop reads CASSPSKGEAQPQHF. For the CDR3, the DNA is TGTGCCAGCAGCCCTAGCAAGGGGGAAGCTCAGCCCCAGCATTTT. The full variable domain, with the rest looked up from reference TRBV5-6 and TRBJ1-5, is DAGVTQSPTHLIKTRGQQVTLRCSPKSGHDTVSWYQQALGQGPQFIFQYYEEEERQRGNFPDRFSGHQFPNYSSELNVNALLLGDSALYLCASSPSKGEAQPQHFGDGTRLSIL.

The gene calls are TRBV15 and TRBJ2-2; 12 bases fit TRBD2. Germline assignment: CDR1 LNHNV and CDR2 YYDKDF (reference sequence). The V gene end was trimmed by 2 bases and the J gene end by 6 bases; junction bases not matched to a gene: 4. The CDR3 loop spans 16 amino acids. CDR3 sequence reads: CATSRRLAGVAGELFF. The DNA of the CDR3 is TGTGCCACCAGCAGAAGACTAGCGGGAGTAGCCGGGGAGCTGTTTTTT.